This TCR beta chain was profiled in a study of brain T cells in children with intractable seizures. This table comes from immunoSEQ multiplex PCR, and its TCRdb copy is limited to in-frame clones, with some not included. The sample gives approximately 3,600 clones, about 78% of which show up once; roughly 50% is in the top ten. Study conclusions and caveats: Viral specificity was inferred only from CDR3 similarity; HCMV serostatus was unknown. Each case's top public CDR3 resembled known HCMV, EBV or influenza A CDR3s.

Surgery cases with the highest brain T cell transcript signatures were chosen for sequencing. At least one anti-epileptic drug was given before surgery. Notes on this clone: Its antigen is as yet unknown.

This CDR3 has 15 amino acids. The germline V gene has CDR1 MNHEY and CDR2 SMNVEV (reference sequence). Trimming removed 3 bases at V and 7 bases at J, with 13 bases between. The V gene is TRBV27, the J gene TRBJ1-6; D remains unclear. This TCR derives from a girl aged 2-10 years with Rasmussen encephalitis and intractable seizures. This specimen was resected brain tissue, taken at surgery. CDR3 sequence: CASSFGPPGNSPLHF. CDR3 in DNA: TGTGCCAGCAGTTTTGGCCCCCCGGGGAATTCACCCCTCCACTTT.